The 3 T cell receptor beta chains listed next were all sequenced from one sample in a study of cytomegalovirus exposure and HLA in healthy donors. PCR primers comprised 60 Vbeta and 13 Jbeta primers. Method: immunoSEQ multiplex PCR; TCRdb's copy keeps in-frame clones and lacks some. Among a few hundred thousand clones listed, around 88% were seen once. Material: PBMCs. The receptors come from a woman younger than 35 in good health and CMV-seronegative.

The rearrangement links TRBV27 to TRBJ1-1; D gene unclear. CDR3 length: 16 amino acids. Germline V gives CDR1 MNHEY, CDR2 SMNVEV (reference sequence). Trimming stripped 7 bases from V and 0 bases from J, with 18 bases between. CDR3 residues: CASNPSGGEVNTEAFF. The CDR3 DNA sequence: TGTGCCAGCAACCCCTCCGGTGGGGAGGTGAACACTGAAGCTTTCTTT.

This rearrangement joins TRBV7-2 to TRBJ2-1; D might be TRBD1 (6 bases). This CDR3 has 16 residues. V was trimmed by 1 base and J by 6 bases, leaving 16 bases between them. Germline V gives CDR1 SGHTA, CDR2 FQGNSA. The CDR3 spells CASSLVGQGIGNEQFF. CDR3 DNA: TGTGCCAGCAGCTTAGTAGGTCAGGGGATAGGCAATGAGCAGTTCTTC.

CDR3 coding DNA: TGTGCCAGCAGCCCTTTTGACAGGATCAACACTGAAGCTTTCTTT. Its translation: CASSPFDRINTEAFF. The rearrangement uses TRBV11-3 and TRBJ1-1, with D maybe TRBD1 (6 bases). Germline lookup yields CDR1 SGHNT and CDR2 YENEEA. The CDR3 totals 15 residues. V lost 5 bases and J 2 bases, leaving 15 bases between the germline ends.